This is a list of T cell receptor beta chains from one sample in a study of CD8+ T cells in alopecia areata. Here immunoSEQ multiplex PCR was the method, and the copy in TCRdb shows in-frame clones only, minus some. The sample carries 61,000 or so clones, around 96% recorded once. Sequencing was performed on CD8+ T cells sorted from blood, taken at week 0. These TCRs come from a human donor with alopecia areata. CDR3s include the opening cysteine and the closing phenylalanine or tryptophan. The order of the fields is V gene, J gene, clone size, D gene, CDR3 protein, CDR3 DNA. D genes are given only for firm matches. Expanded clones get a size class; other rows say once, few or many, or leave the size out.

v_gene: TRBV7-2; j_gene: TRBJ2-6; abundance: -; d_gene: TRBD2; CDR3aa: CASSLRSGGPYSGANVLTF; CDR3nt: TGTGCCAGCAGTTTACGTTCGGGGGGGCCCTACTCTGGGGCCAACGTCCTGACTTTC
v_gene: TRBV30; j_gene: TRBJ2-5; abundance: -; d_gene: -; CDR3aa: CAWSVTGQETQYF; CDR3nt: TGTGCCTGGAGTGTTACGGGTCAAGAGACCCAGTACTTC
v_gene: TRBV28; j_gene: TRBJ2-7; abundance: -; d_gene: -; CDR3aa: CASSSDRVHSYEQYF; CDR3nt: TGTGCCAGCAGTTCTGACAGAGTCCATTCCTACGAGCAGTACTTC
v_gene: TRBV27; j_gene: TRBJ2-4; abundance: -; d_gene: -; CDR3aa: CASSTRGNIQYF; CDR3nt: TGTGCCAGCAGTACTAGGGGAAACATTCAGTACTTC
v_gene: TRBV5-1; j_gene: TRBJ2-1; abundance: -; d_gene: TRBD1; CDR3aa: CASSLGQGLNEQFF; CDR3nt: TGCGCCAGCAGCTTGGGACAGGGTCTGAATGAGCAGTTCTTC
v_gene: TRBV5-6; j_gene: TRBJ2-7; abundance: -; d_gene: TRBD1; CDR3aa: CASSLRGQLYEQYF; CDR3nt: TGTGCCAGCAGCTTACGGGGACAGCTATACGAGCAGTACTTC
v_gene: TRBV6-6; j_gene: TRBJ1-5; abundance: few; d_gene: -; CDR3aa: CASSPFGGSNQPQHF; CDR3nt: TGTGCCAGCAGCCCCTTTGGGGGAAGCAATCAGCCCCAGCATTTT
v_gene: TRBV9; j_gene: TRBJ2-2; abundance: once; d_gene: -; CDR3aa: CASSGTVNTGELFF; CDR3nt: TGTGCCAGCAGCGGGACGGTGAACACCGGGGAGCTGTTTTTT
v_gene: TRBV5-1; j_gene: TRBJ1-1; abundance: -; d_gene: -; CDR3aa: CASSLSSNTEAFF; CDR3nt: TGCGCCAGCAGCTTATCATCGAACACTGAAGCTTTCTTT
v_gene: TRBV4-1; j_gene: TRBJ2-1; abundance: -; d_gene: -; CDR3aa: CATGRDEQFF; CDR3nt: TGCGCCACCGGGCGGGATGAGCAGTTCTTC
v_gene: TRBV2; j_gene: TRBJ2-7; abundance: -; d_gene: -; CDR3aa: CASSEGSKPYEQYF; CDR3nt: TGTGCCAGCAGTGAAGGTAGCAAACCCTACGAGCAGTACTTC
v_gene: TRBV4-3; j_gene: TRBJ2-7; abundance: -; d_gene: TRBD1; CDR3aa: CASSHLSRGTGSYEQYF; CDR3nt: TGCGCCAGCAGCCATCTCTCGAGGGGGACAGGTTCCTACGAGCAGTACTTC
v_gene: TRBV7-2; j_gene: TRBJ2-7; abundance: -; d_gene: -; CDR3aa: CASSSRPLDRLYEQYF; CDR3nt: TGTGCCAGCAGCTCACGACCCTTGGACAGACTCTACGAGCAGTACTTC
v_gene: TRBV7-6; j_gene: TRBJ2-2; abundance: -; d_gene: -; CDR3aa: CASSPREATGELFF; CDR3nt: TGTGCCAGCAGCCCCCGAGAAGCCACCGGGGAGCTGTTTTTT
v_gene: TRBV7-6; j_gene: TRBJ2-1; abundance: -; d_gene: -; CDR3aa: CASSPDFDNEQFF; CDR3nt: TGTGCCAGCAGCCCCGACTTCGACAATGAGCAGTTCTTC
v_gene: TRBV5-6; j_gene: TRBJ2-1; abundance: -; d_gene: -; CDR3aa: CASSLTDSYNEQFF; CDR3nt: TGTGCCAGCAGCTTGACGGACAGCTACAATGAGCAGTTCTTC
v_gene: TRBV7-7; j_gene: TRBJ2-5; abundance: -; d_gene: -; CDR3aa: CASSLFPGQETQYF; CDR3nt: TGTGCTAGCAGCTTATTTCCTGGACAAGAGACCCAGTACTTC
v_gene: TRBV6-5; j_gene: TRBJ1-1; abundance: -; d_gene: -; CDR3aa: CASSWSSTNTEAFF; CDR3nt: TGTGCCAGCAGTTGGAGTAGTACGAACACTGAAGCTTTCTTT
v_gene: TRBV29-1; j_gene: TRBJ2-7; abundance: -; d_gene: TRBD2; CDR3aa: CSVEDQTSGDEQYF; CDR3nt: TGCAGCGTTGAAGATCAAACTAGCGGGGACGAGCAGTACTTC
v_gene: TRBV7-6; j_gene: TRBJ2-3; abundance: -; d_gene: -; CDR3aa: CASSSTTERGASTDTQYF; CDR3nt: TGTGCCAGCAGCTCTACCACCGAAAGAGGGGCTAGCACAGATACGCAGTATTTT
v_gene: TRBV6-1; j_gene: TRBJ2-7; abundance: once; d_gene: -; CDR3aa: CASRDYEQYF; CDR3nt: TGTGCCAGCAGGGACTACGAGCAGTACTTC
v_gene: TRBV2; j_gene: TRBJ2-2; abundance: -; d_gene: -; CDR3aa: CASRGRDGIELFF; CDR3nt: TGTGCCAGCAGGGGGAGAGATGGGATTGAGCTGTTTTTT
v_gene: TRBV27; j_gene: TRBJ2-1; abundance: -; d_gene: -; CDR3aa: CASSLGTGTYNEQFF; CDR3nt: TGTGCCAGCAGTTTAGGAACAGGGACCTACAATGAGCAGTTCTTC
v_gene: TRBV7-9; j_gene: TRBJ1-5; abundance: -; d_gene: TRBD1; CDR3aa: CASSQGQGSQPQHF; CDR3nt: TGTGCCAGCAGCCAGGGACAGGGCAGTCAGCCCCAGCATTTT
v_gene: TRBV30; j_gene: TRBJ2-3; abundance: -; d_gene: TRBD2; CDR3aa: CAWSVSGGQDTQYF; CDR3nt: TGTGCCTGGAGTGTTTCGGGGGGGCAGGATACGCAGTATTTT
v_gene: TRBV30; j_gene: TRBJ1-2; abundance: -; d_gene: -; CDR3aa: CAWSHFTGGYGYTF; CDR3nt: TGTGCCTGGAGCCACTTCACCGGAGGCTATGGCTACACCTTC
v_gene: TRBV30; j_gene: TRBJ1-6; abundance: -; d_gene: -; CDR3aa: CAWSGQPNSPLHF; CDR3nt: TGTGCCTGGAGTGGACAGCCAAATTCACCCCTCCACTTT
v_gene: TRBV4-1; j_gene: TRBJ2-7; abundance: once; d_gene: -; CDR3aa: CASSQDRGYEQYF; CDR3nt: TGCGCCAGCAGCCAAGACAGGGGATACGAGCAGTACTTC
v_gene: TRBV9; j_gene: TRBJ2-7; abundance: -; d_gene: -; CDR3aa: CASSDGTAYEQYF; CDR3nt: TGTGCCAGCAGTGACGGGACCGCTTACGAGCAGTACTTC
v_gene: TRBV7-8; j_gene: TRBJ2-3; abundance: -; d_gene: -; CDR3aa: CASSLAQRGDADTQYF; CDR3nt: TGTGCCAGCAGCTTAGCCCAGAGGGGCGATGCAGATACGCAGTATTTT
v_gene: TRBV12-5; j_gene: TRBJ2-7; abundance: -; d_gene: TRBD1; CDR3aa: CARGPGQGIYEQYF; CDR3nt: TGTGCTAGGGGACCGGGACAGGGCATATACGAGCAGTACTTC
v_gene: TRBV7-8; j_gene: TRBJ2-3; abundance: -; d_gene: TRBD2; CDR3aa: CASSLPASGITDTQYF; CDR3nt: TGTGCCAGCAGCTTACCAGCTAGCGGTATCACAGATACGCAGTATTTT
v_gene: TRBV7-9; j_gene: TRBJ2-7; abundance: -; d_gene: -; CDR3aa: CASNYGGLVNEQYF; CDR3nt: TGTGCCAGCAACTACGGGGGTCTCGTTAACGAGCAGTACTTC
v_gene: TRBV27; j_gene: TRBJ1-5; abundance: -; d_gene: -; CDR3aa: CASSFYSGQPQHF; CDR3nt: TGTGCCAGCAGTTTCTACTCGGGGCAGCCCCAGCATTTT
v_gene: TRBV7-9; j_gene: TRBJ2-7; abundance: -; d_gene: -; CDR3aa: CASSLASPYEQYF; CDR3nt: TGTGCCAGCAGCTTAGCGTCGCCCTACGAGCAGTACTTC
v_gene: TRBV2; j_gene: TRBJ1-4; abundance: -; d_gene: -; CDR3aa: CASSGGPINEKLFF; CDR3nt: TGTGCCAGCAGCGGGGGGCCGATTAATGAAAAACTGTTTTTT
v_gene: TRBV14; j_gene: TRBJ2-1; abundance: few; d_gene: -; CDR3aa: CASSRTYNEQFF; CDR3nt: TGTGCCAGCAGCCGCACCTACAATGAGCAGTTCTTC
v_gene: TRBV5-6; j_gene: TRBJ2-5; abundance: once; d_gene: TRBD1; CDR3aa: CASSGQGWSLETQYF; CDR3nt: TGTGCCAGCAGCGGACAGGGTTGGAGTTTAGAGACCCAGTACTTC
v_gene: TRBV4-1; j_gene: TRBJ2-3; abundance: -; d_gene: -; CDR3aa: CASSHQPDLATDTQYF; CDR3nt: TGCGCCAGCAGCCACCAACCGGACCTGGCGACAGATACGCAGTATTTT
v_gene: TRBV5-8; j_gene: TRBJ2-5; abundance: -; d_gene: -; CDR3aa: CASLVALGGQETQYF; CDR3nt: TGTGCCAGCCTCGTTGCGCTCGGGGGCCAAGAGACCCAGTACTTC
v_gene: TRBV5-6; j_gene: TRBJ1-2; abundance: -; d_gene: -; CDR3aa: CASSYPSRPLYGYTF; CDR3nt: TGTGCCAGCAGCTACCCGTCCCGTCCCCTCTATGGCTACACCTTC
v_gene: TRBV19; j_gene: TRBJ1-1; abundance: -; d_gene: TRBD1; CDR3aa: CASSMGQGVIFDTEAFF; CDR3nt: TGTGCCAGTAGTATGGGGCAGGGGGTCATTTTTGACACTGAAGCTTTCTTT
v_gene: TRBV28; j_gene: TRBJ2-7; abundance: -; d_gene: -; CDR3aa: CASSLGGTSEQYF; CDR3nt: TGTGCCAGCAGTTTAGGAGGGACGTCCGAGCAGTACTTC
v_gene: TRBV10-3; j_gene: TRBJ1-4; abundance: -; d_gene: -; CDR3aa: CAIKGPGLDEKLFF; CDR3nt: TGTGCCATCAAGGGCCCCGGACTAGATGAAAAACTGTTTTTT
v_gene: TRBV29-1; j_gene: TRBJ2-1; abundance: -; d_gene: TRBD1; CDR3aa: CSVDLTGLVNEQFF; CDR3nt: TGCAGCGTTGACCTGACAGGGCTCGTCAATGAGCAGTTCTTC
v_gene: TRBV5-6; j_gene: TRBJ2-2; abundance: -; d_gene: -; CDR3aa: CASSLVGTGELFF; CDR3nt: TGTGCCAGCAGCTTGGTCGGCACCGGGGAGCTGTTTTTT
v_gene: TRBV19; j_gene: TRBJ1-6; abundance: once; d_gene: -; CDR3aa: CAAPSGGSYNSPLHF; CDR3nt: TGTGCCGCGCCCTCTGGGGGTTCCTATAATTCACCCCTCCACTTT
v_gene: TRBV29-1; j_gene: TRBJ2-3; abundance: -; d_gene: TRBD1; CDR3aa: CSVDSQGARADTQYF; CDR3nt: TGCAGCGTTGACTCACAGGGGGCAAGGGCAGATACGCAGTATTTT
v_gene: TRBV27; j_gene: TRBJ2-3; abundance: -; d_gene: -; CDR3aa: CASSFLSSTDTQYF; CDR3nt: TGTGCCAGCAGTTTCCTGTCTAGCACAGATACGCAGTATTTT
v_gene: TRBV5-4; j_gene: TRBJ1-1; abundance: once; d_gene: -; CDR3aa: CASRDRDKNTEAFF; CDR3nt: TGTGCCAGCAGGGACAGAGATAAGAACACTGAAGCTTTCTTT
v_gene: TRBV13; j_gene: TRBJ2-7; abundance: -; d_gene: -; CDR3aa: CASSLVLGGEQYF; CDR3nt: TGTGCCAGCAGCTTAGTCCTGGGGGGCGAGCAGTACTTC
v_gene: TRBV4-3; j_gene: TRBJ2-3; abundance: -; d_gene: -; CDR3aa: CASSQEDTGDTQYF; CDR3nt: TGCGCCAGCAGCCAAGAGGACACTGGAGATACGCAGTATTTT
v_gene: TRBV7-9; j_gene: TRBJ2-7; abundance: -; d_gene: -; CDR3aa: CASKGTSSYEQYF; CDR3nt: TGTGCCAGCAAGGGCACGAGCTCCTACGAGCAGTACTTC
v_gene: TRBV4-1; j_gene: TRBJ2-7; abundance: -; d_gene: -; CDR3aa: CASSQEISSDEQYF; CDR3nt: TGCGCCAGCAGCCAAGAAATCAGTTCCGACGAGCAGTACTTC
v_gene: TRBV27; j_gene: TRBJ1-2; abundance: -; d_gene: -; CDR3aa: CASSSILGLGGYTF; CDR3nt: TGTGCCAGCAGTAGCATTCTGGGGCTGGGAGGCTACACCTTC